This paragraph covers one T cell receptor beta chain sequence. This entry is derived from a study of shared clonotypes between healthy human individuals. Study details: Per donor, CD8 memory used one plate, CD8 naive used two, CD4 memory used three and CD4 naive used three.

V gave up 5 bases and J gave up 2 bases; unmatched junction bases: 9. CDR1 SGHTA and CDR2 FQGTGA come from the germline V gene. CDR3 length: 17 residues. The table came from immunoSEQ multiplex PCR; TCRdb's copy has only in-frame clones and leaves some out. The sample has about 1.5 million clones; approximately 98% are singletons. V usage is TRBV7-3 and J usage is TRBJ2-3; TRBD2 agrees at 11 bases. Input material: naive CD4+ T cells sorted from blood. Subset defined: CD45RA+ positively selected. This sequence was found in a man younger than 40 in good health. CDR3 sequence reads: CASSPHPGLAVTDTQYF. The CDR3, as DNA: TGTGCCAGCAGCCCCCACCCGGGACTAGCGGTCACAGATACGCAGTATTTT.